A selection of T cell receptor beta chains follows, all from one sample in a study of cytomegalovirus exposure and HLA in healthy donors. The method was immunoSEQ multiplex PCR; TCRdb's version includes in-frame clones alone and lacks a portion of them. Here the sample spans fewer than 400,000 clones, roughly 87% being singletons. Source material: PBMCs. The receptors were sampled from a man in his thirties or forties in good health and CMV-seronegative. The CDR3 runs from the conserved cysteine through the conserved F or W. D genes are given only for firm matches.

j_gene: TRBJ2-7
v_gene: TRBV6-1
d_gene: -
CDR3aa: CASSGWEVTYEQYF

j_gene: TRBJ2-5
v_gene: TRBV5-1
d_gene: TRBD2
CDR3aa: CASSPGLAGTQETQYF

j_gene: TRBJ1-5
v_gene: TRBV29-1
d_gene: -
CDR3aa: CSVGLGGHQPQHF

j_gene: TRBJ2-5
v_gene: TRBV18
d_gene: -
CDR3aa: CASSPTRQETQYF

j_gene: TRBJ2-7
v_gene: TRBV7-2
d_gene: TRBD1
CDR3aa: CASSPSWTGTYEQYF

j_gene: TRBJ2-5
v_gene: TRBV7-8
d_gene: TRBD1
CDR3aa: CASSLVLGGPQETQYF

j_gene: TRBJ2-3
v_gene: TRBV15
d_gene: TRBD2
CDR3aa: CATTRTGGITDTQYF

j_gene: TRBJ2-4
v_gene: TRBV5-6
d_gene: -
CDR3aa: CASSLGSIQYF

j_gene: TRBJ2-7
v_gene: TRBV4-1
d_gene: TRBD2
CDR3aa: CASSQARGALEQYF

j_gene: TRBJ2-3
v_gene: TRBV7-6
d_gene: TRBD2
CDR3aa: CASSHRLAGGLTDTQYF

j_gene: TRBJ2-7
v_gene: TRBV6-1
d_gene: TRBD1
CDR3aa: CASSASGDRASYEQYF

j_gene: TRBJ1-4
v_gene: TRBV10-3
d_gene: -
CDR3aa: CAISRTGLTSTNEKLFF

j_gene: TRBJ2-2
v_gene: TRBV5-5
d_gene: TRBD1
CDR3aa: CASSLKTGWISGELFF

j_gene: TRBJ1-2
v_gene: TRBV19
d_gene: -
CDR3aa: CASSPRGGYGYTF

j_gene: TRBJ1-6
v_gene: TRBV19
d_gene: TRBD1
CDR3aa: CATGTGGWSPLHF

j_gene: TRBJ2-7
v_gene: TRBV5-6
d_gene: TRBD1
CDR3aa: CASSQTGARRYF

j_gene: TRBJ2-5
v_gene: TRBV7-9
d_gene: TRBD2
CDR3aa: CASEGRAETQYF

j_gene: TRBJ2-5
v_gene: TRBV11-2
d_gene: TRBD1
CDR3aa: CASSSWTGEGETQYF

j_gene: TRBJ2-5
v_gene: TRBV27
d_gene: TRBD2
CDR3aa: CASSLGLRGGGQETQYF

j_gene: TRBJ2-2
v_gene: TRBV19
d_gene: -
CDR3aa: CASSIEAGTRANTGELFF

j_gene: TRBJ2-2
v_gene: TRBV5-1
d_gene: -
CDR3aa: CASSYGQTGELFF

j_gene: TRBJ1-2
v_gene: TRBV11-2
d_gene: -
CDR3aa: CASSSGGWDYGYTF

j_gene: TRBJ1-3
v_gene: TRBV6-5
d_gene: -
CDR3aa: CASSYNRPTSGNTIYF

j_gene: TRBJ1-5
v_gene: TRBV7-2
d_gene: -
CDR3aa: CASSLGRGSNQPQHF

j_gene: TRBJ2-1
v_gene: TRBV7-6
d_gene: -
CDR3aa: CASSLEARYNEQFF

j_gene: TRBJ1-1
v_gene: TRBV7-8
d_gene: -
CDR3aa: CASSLDRVEGTEAFF

j_gene: TRBJ1-1
v_gene: TRBV19
d_gene: -
CDR3aa: CASSRTTGTYHKAFF

j_gene: TRBJ2-7
v_gene: TRBV23-1
d_gene: -
CDR3aa: CASSHKDSYEQYF

j_gene: TRBJ2-7
v_gene: TRBV6-5
d_gene: -
CDR3aa: CASSYSHQTSRYEQYF

j_gene: TRBJ2-2
v_gene: TRBV11-1
d_gene: TRBD2
CDR3aa: CASSLEGGETGELFF

j_gene: TRBJ1-1
v_gene: TRBV6-5
d_gene: -
CDR3aa: CASSYNGNTEAFF

j_gene: TRBJ1-5
v_gene: TRBV7-8
d_gene: -
CDR3aa: CASSRLNRDLEPQHF

j_gene: TRBJ1-5
v_gene: TRBV27
d_gene: -
CDR3aa: CASSFGSHNQPQHF

j_gene: TRBJ1-1
v_gene: TRBV7-9
d_gene: TRBD1
CDR3aa: CASSWDRNTEAFF

j_gene: TRBJ2-7
v_gene: TRBV5-1
d_gene: TRBD2
CDR3aa: CASSPREGGYEQYF

j_gene: TRBJ2-5
v_gene: TRBV11-2
d_gene: -
CDR3aa: CASSQDPQETQYF